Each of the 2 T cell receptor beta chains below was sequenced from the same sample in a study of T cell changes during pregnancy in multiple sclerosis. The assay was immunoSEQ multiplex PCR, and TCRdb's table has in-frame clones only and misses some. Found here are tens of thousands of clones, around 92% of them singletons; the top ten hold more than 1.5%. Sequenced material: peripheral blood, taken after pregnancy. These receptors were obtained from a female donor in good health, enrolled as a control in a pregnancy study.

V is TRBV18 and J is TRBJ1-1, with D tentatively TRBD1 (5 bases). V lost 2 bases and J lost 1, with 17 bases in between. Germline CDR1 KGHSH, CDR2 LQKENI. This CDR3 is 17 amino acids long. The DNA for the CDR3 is TGTGCCAGCTCACCATTTGGGCAGGGAAAGTCGAACACTGAAGCTTTCTTT. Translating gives CASSPFGQGKSNTEAFF.

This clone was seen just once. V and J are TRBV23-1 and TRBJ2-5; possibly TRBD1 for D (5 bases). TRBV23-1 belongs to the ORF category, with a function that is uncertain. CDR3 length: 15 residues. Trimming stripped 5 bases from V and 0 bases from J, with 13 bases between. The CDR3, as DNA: TGCGCCAGCAGTTCGAGGACAACGTACCAAGAGACCCAGTACTTC. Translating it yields CASSSRTTYQETQYF.